This entry lists 26 T cell receptor beta chains sequenced from one sample in a study of technical replicates of blood from a few donors. Repertoires were generated with immunoSEQ multiplex PCR, while TCRdb's copy carries only in-frame clones and drops some. The sample lists 55,000 to 75,000 clones; around 86% were seen once. Sample: PBMCs. Source of these receptors: a human donor in good health. Some clones in this sample may be carry-over from other donors' samples.

This chain connects TRBV7-9 to TRBJ1-2; TRBD1 is a possible D gene (5 bases). The CDR3 sequence is 16 residues long. Germline CDR1 is SEHNR and CDR2 is FQNEAQ (reference sequence). V lost 4 bases, J lost 3 bases, and 18 bases lay in between. The CDR3 sequence: CASSSLNAGRDYGYTF. CDR3 DNA sequence: TGTGCCAGCAGCTCTCTCAATGCGGGGCGCGACTATGGCTACACCTTC.

The genes are TRBV7-6 and TRBJ2-3; D remains unclear. CDR3 length equals 13 residues. The germline gives CDR1 SGHVS, CDR2 FNYEAQ. V was clipped by 2 bases and J by 2 bases, with 5 bases between them. Here the CDR3 reads CASSLTTTDTQYF. The CDR3 DNA follows: TGTGCCAGCAGCTTAACTACCACAGATACGCAGTATTTT.

This chain uses TRBV27 with TRBJ2-2, with D unclear. V was shortened by 1 base and J by 1 base, with 7 bases between the two germline ends. The CDR3 has 15 residues. Per germline, CDR1 MNHEY and CDR2 SMNVEV (reference sequence). DNA for the CDR3: TGTGCCAGCAGTTTATTTGCGGAGAACACCGGGGAGCTGTTTTTT. Translation gives CASSLFAENTGELFF.

V gene TRBV7-3 combines with J gene TRBJ2-5; 10 bases match TRBD1. CDR1 and CDR2 from the germline V gene are SGHTA and FQGTGA. The CDR3 covers 16 residues. Unmatched junction bases numbered 10, after V lost 5 bases and J lost 4 bases. The chain's CDR3 is CASSPDRDRGGETQYF. The DNA of the CDR3 is TGTGCCAGCAGCCCCGACCGGGACAGGGGAGGAGAGACCCAGTACTTC.

This clone appeared once. The genes are TRBV6-5 and TRBJ1-5; TRBD1 agrees at 8 bases. CDR1 and CDR2 (germline): MNHEY, SVGAGI. V dropped 2 bases and J dropped 9; count of bases not matched to a gene: 12. This CDR3 region has 16 residues. CDR3 sequence: CASSYGAGGPYWPQHF. CDR3 DNA: TGTGCCAGCAGTTACGGGGCAGGGGGCCCCTATTGGCCCCAGCATTTT.

The chain combines TRBV18 with TRBJ1-2; 8 bases line up with TRBD1. Trimming removed 3 bases from V and 8 bases from J; junction bases left unmatched: 11. CDR3 size: 15 residues. From germline, CDR1 is KGHSH and CDR2 LQKENI. The CDR3 sequence is CASSPTGQGALGYTF. The CDR3 nucleotides read TGTGCCAGCTCACCGACGGGTCAGGGGGCGCTGGGCTACACCTTC.

The chain carries TRBV5-1 and TRBJ2-7; D gene unclear. The V end lost 1 base, the J end lost 2 bases, and 13 bases lay between the germline ends. The CDR3 contains 15 residues. The germline gives CDR1 SGHRS, CDR2 YFSETQ. CDR3 protein: CASSLSTLGTYEQYF. CDR3 in DNA: TGCGCCAGCAGCTTGTCGACATTAGGCACCTACGAGCAGTACTTC.

This rearrangement joins TRBV29-1 to TRBJ2-7; a possible D gene is TRBD2 (6 bases). The CDR3 spans 14 residues. CDR1 and CDR2 from the germline V gene are SQVTM and ANQGSEA. V shed 1 base and J shed 4 bases, with 14 bases lying between them. The CDR3: CSVEGPTGGYEQYF. CDR3 in DNA: TGCAGCGTTGAAGGCCCCACAGGAGGGTACGAGCAGTACTTC.

The chain couples TRBV18 to TRBJ2-3, with D maybe TRBD2 (6 bases). CDR1 is KGHSH, CDR2 LQKENI, per germline. V was trimmed by 2 bases and J by 4 bases, leaving 7 bases between them. The CDR3 totals 13 residues. The CDR3 DNA reads as TGTGCCAGCTCACCAGGGGAGGCAGATACGCAGTATTTT. As protein: CASSPGEADTQYF.

The J gene is TRBJ1-2, the V gene TRBV2, with 8 bases that match TRBD1. There are 14 residues in the CDR3. Unmatched junction bases numbered 5, after V lost 6 bases and J lost 2 bases. CDR1 is SNHLY, CDR2 FYNNEI, per germline. The CDR3 region has the DNA TGTGCCAGCAGAACAGGGGGTTCAAACTATGGCTACACCTTC. The encoded protein is CASRTGGSNYGYTF.

In this sample, this clone turned up once. The chain recombines TRBV6-1 with TRBJ1-2, with D unresolved. This CDR3 has 14 residues. Trimming stripped 4 bases from V and 1 base from J, with 10 bases between. Looked up from germline, CDR1 is MNHNS and CDR2 is SASEGT. CDR3 coding DNA: TGTGCCAGCAGTGGCCGTTCGGTTAACTATGGCTACACCTTC. Translating gives CASSGRSVNYGYTF.

This rearrangement joins TRBV7-9 to TRBJ1-5; D remains unclear. The CDR3 has 14 residues. Germline lookup yields CDR1 SEHNR and CDR2 FQNEAQ (reference sequence). The germline V and J ends were trimmed by 3 bases and 0 bases, with 6 bases remaining between them. The CDR3 coding sequence is TGTGCCAGCAGCTTCACAGATAGCAATCAGCCCCAGCATTTT. Its translation: CASSFTDSNQPQHF.

This sequence joins TRBV5-1 and TRBJ2-1; 10 positions agree with TRBD2. The length of the CDR3 is 15 residues. With 4 bases clipped from V and 4 bases from J, the junction kept 5 bases outside the gene matches. The germline V gene has CDR1 SGHRS and CDR2 YFSETQ. The CDR3 loop is CASSGGTSVYNEQFF. The CDR3 bases are TGCGCCAGCAGCGGGGGGACTAGCGTTTACAATGAGCAGTTCTTC.

This clone appeared a few times. V gene TRBV29-1 combines with J gene TRBJ1-1; unclear D gene. Germline V gene data show CDR1 as SQVTM and CDR2 as ANQGSEA. CDR3 length: 12 residues. V lost 4 bases and J 4 bases, leaving 10 bases between the germline ends. Written as DNA, the CDR3 is TGCAGCGTTGGGGTCCGGGGCACTGAAGCTTTCTTT. This encodes CSVGVRGTEAFF. Using reference TRBV29-1 and TRBJ1-1 for the parts outside the CDR3, the full variable domain is SAVISQKPSRDICQRGTSLTIQCQVDSQVTMMFWYRQQPGQSLTLIATANQGSEATYESGFVIDKFPISRPNLTFSTLTVSNMSPEDSSIYLCSVGVRGTEAFFGQGTRLTVV.

The CDR3 here is CASSQPLAGLSYEQYF. Here the CDR3 DNA reads TGTGCCAGCAGCCAGCCCCTTGCGGGACTCTCCTACGAGCAGTACTTC. This chain links TRBV5-4 with TRBJ2-7, with D possibly being TRBD2 (6 bases). The CDR3 extends over 16 amino acids. The V end was cut by 4 bases, the J end by 0 bases, with 17 bases between. CDR1 is SGHNT, CDR2 YYREEE, per germline (reference sequence).

V usage is TRBV5-6 and J usage is TRBJ2-5; D is perhaps TRBD2 (5 bases). In germline, CDR1 is SGHDT, CDR2 YYEEEE. V dropped 1 base and J dropped 5 bases, with 12 bases sitting between them. The CDR3 sequence is 14 residues long. As DNA, the CDR3 is TGTGCCAGCAGCTTGTACGGGCCGGGGGAGACCCAGTACTTC. Residues: CASSLYGPGETQYF.

V and J are TRBV9 and TRBJ2-1; D is unclear. This CDR3 is 16 amino acids long. Germline V gene sequence: CDR1 SGDLS, CDR2 YYNGEE. Trimming took 3 bases from V and 0 from J, leaving 13 bases between them. The DNA for the CDR3 is TGTGCCAGCAGCGCCCAACTCGCAAGCTCCTACAATGAGCAGTTCTTC. Translating gives CASSAQLASSYNEQFF.

The chain uses TRBV7-2 and TRBJ1-2, with D perhaps matching TRBD1 (5 bases). CDR1 SGHTA and CDR2 FQGNSA come from the germline V gene. This CDR3 contains 16 residues. V lost 3 bases to trimming and J lost 3 bases, with 17 bases between them. The CDR3 loop reads CASSFGALNVDYGYTF. DNA for the CDR3: TGTGCCAGCAGCTTTGGGGCCCTCAACGTGGACTATGGCTACACCTTC.

The chain combines TRBV18 with TRBJ2-1; 7 bases match TRBD2. J gave up 2 bases and V 6 bases, and 7 bases lay outside the gene matches. Germline lookup yields CDR1 KGHSH and CDR2 LQKENI. This CDR3 spans 15 amino acids. This CDR3 reads CASSKGSGTYNEQFF. DNA for the CDR3: TGTGCCAGCTCTAAAGGGAGCGGGACCTACAATGAGCAGTTCTTC.

V is TRBV9 and J is TRBJ1-1, with D perhaps matching TRBD1 (6 bases). The V gene lost 4 bases and the J gene lost 1 base, with 14 bases spanning the gap. CDR1 SGDLS and CDR2 YYNGEE come from the germline V gene. The CDR3 covers 15 residues. CDR3 in DNA: TGTGCCAGCAGCTTTACGGGACACCCGAACACTGAAGCTTTCTTT. Its protein is CASSFTGHPNTEAFF.

In this sample, this clone turned up once. This chain links TRBV2 with TRBJ2-3; unclear D gene. The V gene lost 5 bases and the J gene lost 2 bases, with 8 bases spanning the gap. The germline V gene encodes CDR1 SNHLY and CDR2 FYNNEI. This CDR3 region has 13 residues. CDR3 nucleotide sequence: TGTGCCAGCAGTATCCTCCCCACAGATACGCAGTATTTT. This sequence encodes CASSILPTDTQYF.

The chain employs TRBV14 and TRBJ1-2, with D perhaps TRBD1 (6 bases). The V end lost 4 bases, the J end lost 3 bases, and 9 bases lay between the germline ends. Germline loops: CDR1 SGHDN, CDR2 FVKESK. The CDR3 has 13 residues. The CDR3 protein is CASSPGQYYGYTF. The DNA of the CDR3 is TGTGCCAGCAGCCCCGGACAGTACTATGGCTACACCTTC.

This clone occurred once. CDR3 DNA sequence: TGTGCCAGCAGCTCGCGGGGGGGCCCCGAAGATACGCAGTATTTT. It yields the protein CASSSRGGPEDTQYF. The chain recombines TRBV7-7 with TRBJ2-3, with 9 bases matching TRBD2. CDR1 SSHAT and CDR2 FNYEAQ come from the germline V gene (reference sequence). V was clipped by 4 bases and J by 5 bases; unmatched bases: 7. This CDR3 is built from 15 residues.

The CDR3 here is CASGRGQEGADTQYF. The CDR3 DNA is TGTGCCAGCGGGCGGGGACAGGAGGGCGCAGATACGCAGTATTTT. This sequence joins TRBV2 and TRBJ2-3; TRBD1 matches at 8 bases. This CDR3 has 15 amino acids. Germline V gives CDR1 SNHLY, CDR2 FYNNEI. The ends lost 8 bases at V and 4 bases at J; junction bases unmatched: 11.

The chain combines TRBV7-2 with TRBJ2-1; TRBD1 matches at 10 bases. The germline gives CDR1 SGHTA, CDR2 FQGNSA. Unmatched junction bases numbered 12, after V lost 4 bases and J lost 9 bases. The CDR3 has 16 amino acids. The CDR3 loop is CASSSWRDRGGGEQFF. CDR3 nucleotides: TGTGCCAGCAGCTCCTGGCGGGACAGGGGAGGAGGTGAGCAGTTCTTC.

This clone was picked up one time. The V call is TRBV7-9, the J call TRBJ2-7; D is perhaps TRBD2 (6 bases). The CDR3 totals 14 residues. From germline, CDR1 is SEHNR and CDR2 FQNEAQ (reference sequence). Trimming took 4 bases from V and 0 from J, leaving 10 bases between them. Written as DNA, the CDR3 is TGTGCCAGCAGCTCTGGAGGGGTCTCCTACGAGCAGTACTTC. Translated: CASSSGGVSYEQYF.